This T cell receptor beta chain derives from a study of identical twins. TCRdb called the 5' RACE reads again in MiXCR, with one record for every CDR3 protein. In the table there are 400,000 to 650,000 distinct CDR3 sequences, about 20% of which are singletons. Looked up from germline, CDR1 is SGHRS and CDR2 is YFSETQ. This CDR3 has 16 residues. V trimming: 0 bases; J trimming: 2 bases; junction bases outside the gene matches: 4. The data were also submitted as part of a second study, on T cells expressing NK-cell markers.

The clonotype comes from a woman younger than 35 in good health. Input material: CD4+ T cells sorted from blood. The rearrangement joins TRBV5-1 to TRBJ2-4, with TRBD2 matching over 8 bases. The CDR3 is CASSLGAGAPKNIQYF. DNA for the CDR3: TGCGCCAGCAGCTTGGGAGCGGGGGCCCCCAAAAACATTCAGTACTTC.